The entry below gives a single T cell receptor (beta chain) sequence along with its context. The entry originates in a study of chemoradiotherapy in HPV16-positive cancers. Germline CDR1 and CDR2: SGHKS and YYEKEE (reference sequence). Trimming shortened V by 6 bases and J by 3 bases, and 14 bases separated the two germline ends. This CDR3 region has 14 residues. The protocol was immunoSEQ multiplex PCR, while the TCRdb copy is restricted to in-frame clones and leaves out a portion. Of 5,000 to 5,500 clones in the sample, around 86% were seen once. The chain is built from TRBV5-5 and TRBJ2-3; possibly TRBD1 for D (8 bases). This specimen consisted of tumor tissue, obtained from a patient who underwent chemoradiotherapy. The TCR comes from a human donor with HPV-associated anogenital cancer. CDR3 region: CASTNRGGTDTQYF. DNA for the CDR3: TGTGCCAGCACTAACAGGGGGGGAACAGATACGCAGTATTTT.